One and the same sample provided the 18 T cell receptor beta chains below, sequenced in a study of Graves' ophthalmopathy and Graves' hyperthyroidism (dated by TCRdb to the late 2010s). Sequencing was carried out with an Illumina HiSeq 2000. For repertoire sequencing, TCR beta CDR3 regions were amplified from RNA transcripts. HTBI primers and the Qiagen OneStep RT-PCR kit were used in a first-round RT-PCR, which was followed by a second-round multiplex PCR, size selection and purification. The raw public reads went through TCRdb reprocessing: fastp at Q25, MiXCR clone calling, in-frame beta chains kept. One record per CDR3 amino acid sequence lists the most common genes and DNA. In all, the sample holds over a million distinct CDR3 sequences, and around a third of those were seen once. Approximately 10% of the sample is in the top ten clones. Input material: peripheral blood or thyroid tissue (not recorded which). The receptor set was obtained from an adult man with Graves' hyperthyroidism.

The rearrangement joins TRBV9 to TRBJ2-2; D is undetermined. The germline gives CDR1 SGDLS, CDR2 YYNGEE. The V end lost 0 bases, the J end lost 7 bases, and 7 bases lay between the germline ends. The CDR3 is 13 residues long. CDR3 loop: CASSVGSSGELFF. CDR3 DNA: TGTGCCAGCAGCGTAGGTTCTAGCGGGGAGCTGTTTTTT.

A remark on this clonotype: This may be a read error: a much more frequent sequence differs by one nucleotide. The chain links TRBV20-1 to TRBJ2-7; 7 bases line up with TRBD1. CDR3 length: 12 amino acids. Germline V CDR1 and CDR2: DFQATT, SNEGSKA (reference sequence). The CDR3 region is CSKGASPYEHYF. CDR3 sequence (DNA): TGCAGTAAGGGGGCGTCTCCCTACGAGCATTACTTC.

The J gene is TRBJ2-7, the V gene TRBV29-1, with 9 bases fitting TRBD2. The germline CDR1 and CDR2 sequences are SQVTM and ANQGSEA. CDR3 length: 13 residues. V gave up 5 bases and J gave up 1 base; unmatched junction bases: 3. Here the CDR3 reads CSVRGRGSYEQYF. The CDR3 DNA follows: TGCAGCGTTCGCGGGAGGGGGTCCTACGAGCAGTACTTC.

This clonotype was seen a handful of times. This chain connects TRBV20-1 to TRBJ2-5; weak D call: TRBD1 (6 bases). V lost 7 bases to trimming and J lost 2 bases, with 14 bases between them. CDR1 is DFQATT, CDR2 SNEGSKA, per germline (reference sequence). The CDR3 consists of 13 residues. CDR3 sequence (DNA): TGCAGTGTTACGGGACAAAGGCAAGAGACCCAGTACTTC. It encodes CSVTGQRQETQYF.

In its sample, this clonotype was seen many times. This chain connects TRBV7-9 to TRBJ2-5, with 7 bases identical to TRBD2. With 4 bases clipped from V and 1 base from J, the junction kept 6 bases outside the gene matches. Germline CDR1 is SEHNR and CDR2 is FQNEAQ (reference sequence). This CDR3 spans 15 amino acids. The CDR3 is CASSSTAGLQETQYF. The CDR3 bases are TGTGCCAGCAGCTCAACAGCGGGGCTCCAAGAGACCCAGTACTTC.

The gene calls are TRBV10-3 and TRBJ1-6; D gene ambiguous. V was pared by 6 bases and J by 3 bases, with 21 bases between. In germline, CDR1 is ENHRY, CDR2 SYGVKD. CDR3 length equals 18 residues. This chain's CDR3 is CAIRTYEAGVGYNSPLHF. In DNA, the CDR3 is TGTGCCATCAGGACTTACGAGGCCGGGGTGGGCTATAATTCACCCCTCCACTTT.

There are many counts of this clonotype. The chain has TRBV15 and TRBJ2-7, with D perhaps being TRBD1 or TRBD2 (5 bases each). V lost 1 base to trimming and J lost 3 bases, with 16 bases between them. Per the germline V gene, CDR1 is LNHNV and CDR2 is YYDKDF (reference sequence). This CDR3 region has 16 residues. CDR3 amino acids: CATSRALGTGLYEQYF. CDR3 nucleotide sequence: TGTGCCACCAGCAGAGCGCTCGGGACGGGTCTCTACGAGCAGTACTTC.

At least ten counts were recorded for this clonotype. The chain carries TRBV10-3 and TRBJ1-5, with D possibly being TRBD1 (5 bases). The CDR3 has 13 amino acids. Germline assignment: CDR1 ENHRY and CDR2 SYGVKD. The V end was cut by 7 bases, the J end by 8 bases, with 15 bases between. In DNA form, the CDR3 reads TGTGCCATCACCAGGGACCTGGTAGAGCCCCAGCATTTT. Translating it yields CAITRDLVEPQHF.

The DNA of the CDR3 is TGTGCCAGCAGTGTAGATAACGTCCTGACTTTC. It is translated as CASSVDNVLTF. The genes are TRBV2 and TRBJ2-6; D not certain. The CDR3 runs to 11 residues. The germline V gene has CDR1 SNHLY and CDR2 FYNNEI. V dropped 4 bases and J dropped 10 bases, with 5 bases sitting between them.

The J gene is TRBJ2-5, the V gene TRBV10-3; TRBD2 aligns across 8 bases. J was trimmed by 2 bases and V by 2 bases; bases with no gene match: 7. The length of the CDR3 is 16 residues. Germline V lookup: CDR1 ENHRY, CDR2 SYGVKD. The CDR3 sequence is CAISEGLGGGQETQYF. Here the CDR3 DNA reads TGTGCCATCAGTGAGGGTCTCGGGGGGGGGCAAGAGACCCAGTACTTC.

This clonotype was counted only a few times. The chain has TRBV10-3 and TRBJ1-2; D is unresolved. Germline CDR1 reads ENHRY; CDR2 reads SYGVKD. Trimming took off 0 bases at V and 4 bases at J, with 6 bases between the two ends. CDR3 length: 13 amino acids. CDR3: CAISESGVYGYTF. Here the CDR3 DNA reads TGTGCCATCAGTGAGTCGGGTGTCTATGGCTACACCTTC.

V and J are TRBV4-1 and TRBJ1-6, with D unclear. The germline V and J ends were trimmed by 2 bases and 9 bases, with 5 bases remaining between them. Germline V CDR1 and CDR2: MGHRA, YSYEKL. The CDR3 spans 12 residues. Written as DNA, the CDR3 is TGCGCCAGCAGCCAAATCGGTTCACCCCTCCACTTT. This gives the protein CASSQIGSPLHF.

Turning to this clonotype: Germline and junction disagree at one end, which may indicate a read error. This sequence joins TRBV7-9 and TRBJ2-5; D possibly corresponds to TRBD1 (6 bases). Gene TRBJ2-1 matches the end of the DNA better, so the J call may be wrong. Germline V lookup: CDR1 SEHNR, CDR2 FQNEAQ (reference sequence). CDR3 length equals 15 residues. The CDR3 nucleotides read TGTGCCGGCAGCTTACTTGAGGGGACACAAGAGACCCAGTTCTTC. Translating gives CAGSLLEGTQETQFF.

This clonotype was picked up a small number of times. The chain joins TRBV29-1 to TRBJ1-1; D not resolved. This CDR3 region has 11 residues. Looked up from germline, CDR1 is SQVTM and CDR2 is ANQGSEA. Trimming took off 4 bases at V and 5 bases at J, with 8 bases between the two ends. Here the CDR3 reads CSVVRVTEAFF. CDR3 bases: TGCAGCGTTGTGAGGGTAACTGAAGCTTTCTTT.

The chain uses TRBV7-3 and TRBJ2-2; D not resolved. Germline V gene sequence: CDR1 SGHTA, CDR2 FQGTGA. The CDR3 runs 11 residues. V gave up 8 bases and J gave up 6 bases, with 7 bases separating them. In nucleotides, the CDR3 is TGTGCCAGCCGGCAGTCCGGGGAGCTGTTTTTT. It translates to CASRQSGELFF.

V usage is TRBV29-1 and J usage is TRBJ2-5; 8 bases are shared with TRBD1. Trimming took 7 bases from V and 5 from J; bases not matched to a gene: 9. Germline CDR1 is SQVTM and CDR2 is ANQGSEA. CDR3 length: 13 amino acids. CDR3: CSGISGQEETQYF. The CDR3 DNA reads TGCAGCGGAATATCGGGACAGGAGGAGACCCAGTACTTC.

DNA of the CDR3: TGCGCCAGCAGTGCACTAGCGGGAGGTTGGTACGAGCAGTACTTC. It encodes CASSALAGGWYEQYF. This rearrangement joins TRBV10-2 to TRBJ2-7, with TRBD2 identical over 12 bases. Germline CDR1 and CDR2: WSHSY and SAAADI. This CDR3 spans 15 amino acids. V dropped 4 bases and J dropped 4; count of bases not matched to a gene: 5.

On this clonotype itself: A read error is possible here, since a much larger clone lies one base away. The chain is built from TRBV14 and TRBJ1-6; D ambiguous. This CDR3 has 16 residues. The V gene's germline CDR1 is SGHDN and CDR2 FVKESK. CDR3 sequence: CAGSQAPGKVNSPLHF. For the CDR3, the DNA is TGTGCCGGCAGCCAAGCGCCGGGGAAGGTGAATTCACCCCTCCACTTT.